This TCR beta chain is drawn from a study of shared clonotypes between healthy human individuals. Study conclusions and caveats: Compared with clonotypes that all four donors shared, non-shared clonotypes had lower generation probabilities.

Worth noting for this clone: Its target is unknown.

TCRdb's table, derived via immunoSEQ multiplex PCR, lists solely in-frame clones and lacks some. The sample holds 2,500,000 or so clones; 93% are singletons and the top ten take around 0.4%. This sequence was found in a young man in good health. Some clones in this sample may be carry-over from other donors' samples. The source material was naive CD4+ T cells from PBMCs. Subset: CD45RA+ positively selected.

The CDR3 nucleotides read TGTGCCAGCGAGACTGGGGCCCCCTACGAGCAGTACTTC. It yields the protein CASETGAPYEQYF. V and J are TRBV28 and TRBJ2-7; possibly TRBD1 for D (5 bases). CDR3 length: 13 residues. The germline gives CDR1 MDHEN, CDR2 SYDVKM. V gave up 8 bases and J gave up 2 bases, with 13 bases separating them.